Listed below are T cell receptor beta chains from one sample, sequenced in a study of Ad26.COV2.S vaccination and SARS-CoV-2 variants. This table comes from immunoSEQ multiplex PCR, and its TCRdb copy is limited to in-frame clones, with some not included. The sample holds 350,000 to 450,000 clones, about 89% seen once. The starting material was peripheral blood, obtained in a trial of Ad26.COV2.S vaccine versus placebo. The receptors come from a person aged 18 to 65 who received the Ad26.COV2.S COVID-19 vaccine or a placebo. Both conserved end residues are part of each CDR3. A D gene is named only where the DNA matches it firmly. Clone size is not always given. Where it is, it says once, few, many or a class for expanded clones.

abundance,v_gene,d_gene,j_gene,CDR3aa,CDR3nt
-,TRBV5-1,TRBD2,TRBJ2-1,CASSLGLAGGSEQFF,TGCGCCAGCAGCTTGGGACTAGCGGGAGGAAGTGAGCAGTTCTTC
once,TRBV28,TRBD2,TRBJ2-1,CASRRRTSGGYNEQFF,TGTGCCAGCAGACGGCGGACTAGCGGGGGATACAATGAGCAGTTCTTC
-,TRBV19,-,TRBJ1-1,CASSIKPGGLAEAFF,TGTGCCAGTAGTATAAAACCGGGGGGGCTCGCTGAAGCTTTCTTT
-,TRBV2,-,TRBJ2-1,CASSGDRRNNEQFF,TGTGCCAGCAGTGGGGACCGACGAAACAATGAGCAGTTCTTC
-,TRBV7-2,-,TRBJ2-2,CASSFLGNTGELFF,TGTGCCAGCAGCTTCTTGGGGAACACCGGGGAGCTGTTTTTT
-,TRBV7-3,-,TRBJ2-2,CASSPRRTGELFF,TGTGCCAGCAGCCCCCGGCGAACCGGGGAGCTGTTTTTT
-,TRBV7-9,TRBD1,TRBJ2-7,CASSLTGDHEQYF,TGTGCCAGCAGCTTGACAGGGGACCACGAGCAGTACTTC
-,TRBV15,TRBD1,TRBJ1-1,CATSRRRAGTVNTEAFF,TGTGCCACCAGCAGAAGGAGGGCCGGGACAGTGAACACTGAAGCTTTCTTT
-,TRBV3-1/TRBV3-2,TRBD2,TRBJ2-3,CASSPTSGHTDTQYF,TGTGCCAGCAGCCCGACTAGCGGCCACACAGATACGCAGTATTTT
-,TRBV29-1,TRBD1,TRBJ2-7,CSVEMGQVGEQYF,TGCAGCGTGGAAATGGGACAGGTCGGCGAGCAGTACTTC
-,TRBV11-3,-,TRBJ2-4,CASTLNGGLAKNIQYF,TGTGCCAGCACCTTGAATGGCGGCCTAGCCAAAAACATTCAGTACTTC
-,TRBV5-1,-,TRBJ2-3,CASSSLGPQDTDTQYF,TGCGCCAGCAGCTCCCTGGGGCCGCAGGACACAGATACGCAGTATTTT
-,TRBV9,-,TRBJ1-1,CASSVDPGKNTEAFF,TGTGCCAGCAGCGTAGATCCGGGGAAGAACACTGAAGCTTTCTTT
-,TRBV5-6,-,TRBJ2-2,CASSNSPTNTGELFF,TGTGCCAGCAGCAACAGCCCGACGAACACCGGGGAGCTGTTTTTT
-,TRBV5-6,-,TRBJ2-5,CASSLGTDEETQYF,TGTGCCAGCAGCTTGGGGACAGACGAAGAGACCCAGTACTTC
-,TRBV19,TRBD1,TRBJ1-1,CASTPGGGWTEAFF,TGTGCCAGTACCCCAGGGGGCGGGTGGACTGAAGCTTTCTTT
-,TRBV28,-,TRBJ2-7,CATAPVGPRRDEQYF,TGTGCCACTGCCCCGGTGGGGCCCCGGAGGGACGAGCAGTACTTC
-,TRBV10-3,-,TRBJ1-4,CAISKDIRNEKLFF,TGTGCCATCAGTAAAGACATCCGTAATGAAAAACTGTTTTTT
once,TRBV7-6,TRBD1,TRBJ2-5,CASSFLDREETQYF,TGTGCCAGCAGCTTTCTAGACAGGGAAGAGACCCAGTACTTC
once,TRBV10-3,TRBD2,TRBJ2-7,CAISESGLGSNEQYF,TGTGCCATCAGTGAGTCTGGACTAGGGAGCAACGAGCAGTACTTC
-,TRBV5-4,-,TRBJ2-5,CASSPLVGETQYF,TGTGCCAGCAGCCCTTTGGTCGGAGAGACCCAGTACTTC
-,TRBV5-4,-,TRBJ2-5,CASSLADPSRTQYF,TGTGCCAGCAGCCTCGCCGACCCGTCAAGGACCCAGTACTTC
-,TRBV6-5,-,TRBJ2-4,CASSTLGAKNIQYF,TGTGCCAGCAGTACCCTAGGAGCCAAAAACATTCAGTACTTC
-,TRBV24-1,-,TRBJ2-7,CATSDPPSYEQYF,TGTGCCACCAGTGATCCCCCCTCCTACGAGCAGTACTTC
-,TRBV23-1,-,TRBJ2-3,CASSPVRTGDTQYF,TGCGCCAGCAGTCCTGTGCGGACTGGAGATACGCAGTATTTT
few,TRBV29-1,-,TRBJ2-3,CSVFDGLHYTDTQYF,TGCAGCGTTTTTGACGGACTCCACTACACAGATACGCAGTATTTT
-,TRBV27,TRBD1,TRBJ1-2,CATYPLSGTGFGYTF,TGTGCCACCTACCCCCTCTCCGGGACAGGGTTTGGCTACACCTTC
-,TRBV28,-,TRBJ2-3,CASSSESWYF,TGTGCCAGCAGTTCGGAGAGTTGGTATTTT
-,TRBV7-3,-,TRBJ2-1,CASSLNSPGLPLGEQFF,TGTGCCAGCAGCTTAAATTCCCCTGGACTCCCCCTGGGGGAGCAGTTCTTC
-,TRBV7-3,TRBD1,TRBJ2-7,CASSPTPGDSFDEQYF,TGTGCCAGCAGCCCGACGCCTGGGGACAGCTTCGACGAGCAGTACTTC
-,TRBV19,TRBD1,TRBJ1-5,CAVSKTGKGNQPQHF,TGTGCCGTAAGTAAGACAGGGAAGGGCAATCAGCCCCAGCATTTT
-,TRBV19,TRBD1,TRBJ2-7,CASTHSAGGRYEQYF,TGTGCCAGTACCCATTCGGCAGGGGGTCGGTACGAGCAGTACTTC
-,TRBV5-1,TRBD2,TRBJ2-2,CASSSGLANTGELFF,TGCGCCAGCAGCTCGGGACTAGCCAACACCGGGGAGCTGTTTTTT
-,TRBV28,TRBD2,TRBJ2-3,CASSLGLADYTDTQYF,TGTGCCAGCAGTTTAGGTCTAGCGGACTACACAGATACGCAGTATTTT